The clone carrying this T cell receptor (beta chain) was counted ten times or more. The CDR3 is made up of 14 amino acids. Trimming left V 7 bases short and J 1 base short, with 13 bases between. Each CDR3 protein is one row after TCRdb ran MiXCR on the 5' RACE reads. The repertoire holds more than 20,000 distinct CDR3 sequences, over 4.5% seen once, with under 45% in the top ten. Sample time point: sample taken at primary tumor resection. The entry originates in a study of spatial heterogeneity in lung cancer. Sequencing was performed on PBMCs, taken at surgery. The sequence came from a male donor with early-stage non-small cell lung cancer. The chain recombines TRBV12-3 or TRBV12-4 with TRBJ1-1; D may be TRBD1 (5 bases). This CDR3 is CASNRLDKNTEAFF. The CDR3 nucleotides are TGTGCCAGCAATAGACTGGACAAGAACACTGAAGCTTTCTTT.